This is a list of T cell receptor beta chains from one sample in a study of shared clonotypes between healthy human individuals. Sequencing used immunoSEQ multiplex PCR; TCRdb keeps in-frame clones, though not all of them. The data contain fewer than 850,000 clones, roughly 91% of them singletons. The specimen sequenced was memory CD8+ T cells from PBMCs. These TCRs come from a man aged 18 to 30 in good health. Some clones in this sample may be carry-over from other donors' samples. Both conserved end residues are trimmed from each CDR3. The D gene is left open where the match is weak. A clone size is listed for some rows: how often the clone was seen (once, few, many), or a class if it is expanded.

J: TRBJ2-1; D: .; V: TRBV27; size: .; length: 12; CDR3: ASSRVSSYNEQF
J: TRBJ1-1; D: TRBD1; V: TRBV27; size: .; length: 10; CDR3: ASSLAGQGAF
J: TRBJ2-7; D: .; V: TRBV9; size: .; length: 11; CDR3: ASSAQEHYEQY
J: TRBJ1-2; D: .; V: TRBV5-1; size: .; length: 12; CDR3: ASSLSREGGGYT
J: TRBJ2-7; D: TRBD2; V: TRBV7-9; size: .; length: 13; CDR3: ASSSVTSELYEQY
J: TRBJ1-1; D: .; V: TRBV5-6; size: .; length: 10; CDR3: ASSRGGTEAF
J: TRBJ2-1; D: .; V: TRBV19; size: .; length: 13; CDR3: ASSTRAAVYNEQF
J: TRBJ1-1; D: .; V: TRBV10-3; size: .; length: 11; CDR3: AIRGWGNTEAF
J: TRBJ2-7; D: .; V: TRBV28; size: .; length: 13; CDR3: ATLANSGYLGEQY
J: TRBJ2-3; D: TRBD2; V: TRBV7-6; size: .; length: 14; CDR3: ASSPWTSGNTDTQY
J: TRBJ2-1; D: TRBD2; V: TRBV27; size: .; length: 13; CDR3: ASSPGTSAYNEQF
J: TRBJ2-2; D: TRBD1; V: TRBV9; size: once; length: 15; CDR3: ASSQPRGRGDTGELF
J: TRBJ2-1; D: TRBD2; V: TRBV7-9; size: .; length: 14; CDR3: ASSSGLAGPHNEQF
J: TRBJ2-7; D: .; V: TRBV5-6; size: .; length: 14; CDR3: ASSLAFEGEAYEQY
J: TRBJ1-5; D: .; V: TRBV28; size: .; length: 12; CDR3: ASRETSENQPQH
J: .; D: .; V: TRBV7-9; size: .; length: 10; CDR3: ASSPNYLEQY
J: TRBJ2-3; D: .; V: TRBV2; size: .; length: 14; CDR3: ASSVLPSSSTDTQY
J: TRBJ2-7; D: .; V: TRBV5-8; size: .; length: 17; CDR3: ASSLAVTGEGYVPYEQY
J: TRBJ1-2; D: TRBD1; V: TRBV4-1; size: .; length: 13; CDR3: ASSWGTDPNYGYT
J: TRBJ2-2; D: TRBD1; V: TRBV6-5; size: .; length: 12; CDR3: ASSRTGESGELF
J: TRBJ2-7; D: .; V: TRBV5-4; size: once; length: 13; CDR3: ASSLRPLPAYEQY
J: TRBJ2-7; D: .; V: TRBV5-3; size: .; length: 13; CDR3: ARSLAGFAYYEQY
J: TRBJ2-1; D: .; V: TRBV29-1; size: .; length: 11; CDR3: SVRTTSYNEQF
J: TRBJ2-7; D: TRBD1; V: TRBV28; size: .; length: 15; CDR3: ASSSGGTSLGIYEQY
J: TRBJ1-1; D: .; V: TRBV12-5; size: few; length: 10; CDR3: ASGAGGTEAF
J: TRBJ1-1; D: TRBD1; V: TRBV30; size: .; length: 13; CDR3: ACNGPRGMNIEAF
J: TRBJ1-5; D: TRBD1; V: TRBV28; size: .; length: 13; CDR3: ASSLFGQGGQPQH
J: TRBJ2-7; D: TRBD2; V: TRBV5-6; size: .; length: 12; CDR3: ASSRLAGHYEQY
J: TRBJ2-7; D: .; V: TRBV27; size: .; length: 12; CDR3: ASSFSQGAYEQY
J: TRBJ2-7; D: .; V: TRBV11-2; size: .; length: 12; CDR3: ASSSGEQGREQY
J: TRBJ2-1; D: TRBD2; V: TRBV4-3; size: .; length: 18; CDR3: ASSQEGGLAGNFPYNEQF
J: TRBJ2-7; D: .; V: TRBV4-1; size: .; length: 17; CDR3: ASSQEPGSYRKVIYEQY
J: TRBJ2-7; D: .; V: TRBV11-2; size: .; length: 12; CDR3: ASSLIGMSYEQY
J: TRBJ1-1; D: .; V: TRBV27; size: .; length: 13; CDR3: ASSSRVIVNTEAF
J: TRBJ2-7; D: .; V: TRBV5-1; size: .; length: 12; CDR3: ASSLGPGWYEQY
J: TRBJ2-3; D: TRBD2; V: TRBV5-1; size: .; length: 17; CDR3: ASSLGRGLSGVLGDTQY
J: TRBJ2-7; D: .; V: TRBV7-9; size: .; length: 16; CDR3: ASSLRTGTGLSSYEQY
J: TRBJ2-5; D: .; V: TRBV10-3; size: .; length: 13; CDR3: AIRDGLGPPETQY
J: TRBJ2-1; D: .; V: TRBV27; size: .; length: 14; CDR3: ASSLGGQTSYNEQF
J: TRBJ2-7; D: TRBD2; V: TRBV7-9; size: .; length: 14; CDR3: ASSLEAAGGSYEQY